A single sample is the source of the 25 T cell receptor beta chains below, sequenced in a study of patients and donors after allogeneic stem cell transplantation. TCRdb reprocessed the RT-PCR reads with MiXCR, giving one entry per CDR3 protein. Of fewer than 250,000 distinct CDR3 sequences in the sample, roughly 13% are singletons; the top ten hold around 10%. Sequencing input: blood, either unsorted or a sorted T cell fraction (not recorded which). The receptors were sampled from a human donor who was either an allogeneic HSCT recipient or a stem cell or donor lymphocyte infusion donor (not recorded which). It is not recorded whose cells these are; they may come from a transplant donor.

Concerning this clonotype: A read error may explain this, as a much larger clone is one base away. The CDR3 DNA reads as TGCGCCAGCAGCCCCGTAGCTTATAGCAATCAGCCCCAGCATTTT. The encoded protein is CASSPVAYSNQPQHF. The V call is TRBV4-3, the J call TRBJ1-5; D gene uncertain. The CDR3 is 15 residues long. Germline-derived CDR1 and CDR2 are LGHNA and YSLEER. V lost 4 bases, J lost 0 bases, and 10 bases lay in between.

The chain combines TRBV9 with TRBJ2-5, with D possibly being TRBD1 or TRBD2 (5 bases each). Trimming stripped 0 bases from V and 5 bases from J, with 11 bases between. The CDR3 consists of 14 residues. Germline V lookup: CDR1 SGDLS, CDR2 YYNGEE. CDR3 nucleotides: TGTGCCAGCAGCGTAGCGGGTTGGGGGGAGACCCAGTACTTC. It is translated as CASSVAGWGETQYF.

The sample holds a few counts of this clonotype. The chain carries TRBV18 and TRBJ1-4; D remains unclear. The germline V gene encodes CDR1 KGHSH and CDR2 LQKENI. The CDR3 covers 16 residues. V dropped 2 bases and J dropped 0 bases, with 10 bases sitting between them. This CDR3 is CASSPVPETTNEKLFF. The CDR3 bases are TGTGCCAGCTCACCAGTTCCGGAGACAACTAATGAAAAACTGTTTTTT. The complete variable domain, with remaining parts taken from reference TRBV18 and TRBJ1-4, reads NAGVMQNPRHLVRRRGQEARLRCSPMKGHSHVYWYRQLPEEGLKFMVYLQKENIIDESGMPKERFSAEFPKEGPSILRIQQVVRGDSAAYFCASSPVPETTNEKLFFGSGTQLSVL.

This clonotype was observed a handful of times. This CDR3 is CASSLTAGGPYGYTF. The DNA of the CDR3 is TGTGCCAGCAGCTTAACGGCAGGGGGGCCCTATGGCTACACCTTC. The genes are TRBV7-9 and TRBJ1-2; TRBD1 matches 7 bases. Per germline, CDR1 SEHNR and CDR2 FQNEAQ (reference sequence). This CDR3 spans 15 amino acids. Trimming removed 2 bases from V and 4 bases from J; junction bases left unmatched: 7.

The J gene is TRBJ2-6, the V gene TRBV6-2 or TRBV6-3; the match to TRBD2 covers 7 bases. Unmatched junction bases numbered 4, after V lost 2 bases and J lost 3 bases. CDR1 is MNHEY and CDR2 is SVGEGT in the germline V gene. The CDR3 totals 16 residues. CDR3 protein: CASSYVAGVGANVLTF. The CDR3, as DNA: TGTGCCAGCAGTTACGTGGCGGGGGTTGGGGCCAACGTCCTGACTTTC.

The chain has TRBV5-1 and TRBJ2-7, with TRBD1 matching over 8 bases. The trim removed 5 bases at V and 3 bases at J, leaving 4 bases unmatched. This CDR3 is built from 13 residues. CDR1 SGHRS and CDR2 YFSETQ come from the germline V gene. The CDR3 nucleotides are TGCGCCAGCAGAGGGACAGGCAACTACGAGCAGTACTTC. Translation: CASRGTGNYEQYF.

This rearrangement joins TRBV12-3 or TRBV12-4 to TRBJ2-1, with D possibly being TRBD2 (7 bases). There are 14 residues in the CDR3. V was cut by 10 bases and J by 7 bases, with 20 bases left in between. CDR3 bases: TGTGCCACCATCGGGGGGAGGGGGATTAATGAGCAGTTCTTC. Translating gives CATIGGRGINEQFF.

This sequence joins TRBV20-1 and TRBJ1-1, with TRBD1 as a possible D gene (6 bases). Trimming removed 5 bases from V and 5 bases from J, with 21 bases in between. The CDR3 is 15 amino acids. CDR1 is DFQATT and CDR2 is SNEGSKA in the germline V gene (reference sequence). The CDR3 sequence is CSASRSTQGRTEAFF. The CDR3 nucleotides read TGCAGTGCTTCCCGCTCCACACAGGGTAGGACTGAAGCTTTCTTT.

This clonotype occurred many times. The chain recombines TRBV20-1 with TRBJ2-3; D not certain. The CDR3 contains 13 residues. CDR1 is DFQATT and CDR2 is SNEGSKA in the germline V gene (reference sequence). Trimming stripped 0 bases from V and 0 bases from J, with 4 bases between. This CDR3 reads CSARDSSTDTQYF. CDR3 nucleotide sequence: TGCAGTGCTAGAGATTCTAGCACAGATACGCAGTATTTT.

The CDR3 region is CSASPGGQETQYF. The CDR3 region has the DNA TGCAGTGCTTCGCCGGGCGGCCAAGAGACCCAGTACTTC. The V gene is TRBV20-1, the J gene TRBJ2-5; D gene uncertain. The CDR3 spans 13 residues. Germline V CDR1 and CDR2: DFQATT, SNEGSKA (reference sequence). Between the trimmed V and J ends, which lost 5 bases and 1 base, there was a span of 11 bases.

This clonotype was observed a handful of times. The chain combines TRBV21-1 with TRBJ2-7. TRBV21-1 is described as a pseudogene. The CDR3 is made up of 11 amino acids. The CDR3 DNA reads TGTGCCAGCAGCGCCGCCTACGAGCAGTACTTC. Translated: CASSAAYEQYF.

This clonotype was observed many times. This chain connects TRBV10-3 to TRBJ2-5; possible D gene TRBD1, 5 bases. Germline CDR1 ENHRY, CDR2 SYGVKD. The CDR3 runs 14 residues. V lost 3 bases and J 4 bases, leaving 12 bases between the germline ends. CDR3: CAISDRQGGETQYF. In DNA, the CDR3 is TGTGCCATCAGTGATCGGCAGGGTGGAGAGACCCAGTACTTC.

This clonotype was seen a handful of times. The chain uses TRBV7-2 and TRBJ2-7; no reliable D call. Per germline, CDR1 SGHTA and CDR2 FQGNSA. The length of the CDR3 is 12 residues. Trimming cost V 5 bases and J 5 bases, with 10 bases left between them. CDR3 amino acids: CASSQTLHEQYF. The DNA for the CDR3 is TGTGCCAGCAGCCAAACCCTGCACGAGCAGTACTTC.

The chain combines TRBV2 with TRBJ1-2, with 9 bases lining up with TRBD1. There are 16 residues in the CDR3. V lost 6 bases, J lost 4 bases, and 12 bases stayed unmatched. Germline V gives CDR1 SNHLY, CDR2 FYNNEI. CDR3 DNA sequence: TGTGCCAGCAGGCCTAGGCAACAGGGGGCGCCCTATGGCTACACCTTC. Translated: CASRPRQQGAPYGYTF.

This clonotype has more than one count but fewer than ten. The V gene is TRBV18, the J gene TRBJ2-3; possible D gene TRBD1, 6 bases. The CDR3 runs to 14 residues. The V end was cut by 3 bases, the J end by 4 bases, with 11 bases between. The germline gives CDR1 KGHSH, CDR2 LQKENI. In DNA, the CDR3 is TGTGCCAGCTCACCGGCAGGGGCTTCAGATACGCAGTATTTT. It specifies CASSPAGASDTQYF.

The genes are TRBV20-1 and TRBJ1-1, with D perhaps matching TRBD1 (6 bases). The CDR3 spans 15 residues. With 5 bases removed from V and 1 base from J, the gap between germline ends came to 17 bases. Germline V gene lookup returns CDR1 DFQATT and CDR2 SNEGSKA (reference sequence). CDR3 bases: TGCAGTGCTCGACCCAGGGGCAGGGGGAACACTGAAGCTTTCTTT. As protein: CSARPRGRGNTEAFF.

The chain is built from TRBV13 and TRBJ2-3; no clear D gene. The CDR3 loop spans 15 amino acids. V was pared by 10 bases and J by 2 bases, with 19 bases between. The germline V gene encodes CDR1 PRHDT and CDR2 FYEKMQ (reference sequence). The CDR3 region is CATKILRGITDTQYF. In DNA, the CDR3 is TGTGCCACCAAAATCCTTCGTGGGATCACAGATACGCAGTATTTT.

This chain joins TRBV5-6 and TRBJ1-5, with TRBD1 matching 8 bases. The CDR3 is 16 residues long. CDR1 and CDR2 (germline): SGHDT, YYEEEE. V shed 4 bases and J 4 bases; nucleotides not matched to a gene: 10. The CDR3 sequence is CASSTTSQGVNQPQHF. The CDR3 DNA follows: TGTGCCAGCAGCACCACGTCACAGGGGGTGAATCAGCCCCAGCATTTT.

This chain links TRBV4-3 with TRBJ2-7; D may be TRBD1 (5 bases). Germline CDR1 and CDR2: LGHNA and YSLEER. CDR3 size: 12 residues. Trimming pared 0 bases from V and 7 bases from J, leaving 7 bases between. CDR3: CASSQEGDEQYF. In nucleotides, the CDR3 is TGCGCCAGCAGCCAAGAAGGGGATGAGCAGTACTTC.

The rearrangement uses TRBV20-1 and TRBJ2-7; no reliable D call. Trimming took off 7 bases at V and 3 bases at J, with 16 bases between the two ends. There are 13 residues in the CDR3. Germline V CDR1 and CDR2: DFQATT, SNEGSKA (reference sequence). The CDR3 region is CSVGRSLNYEQYF. Written as DNA, the CDR3 is TGCAGTGTGGGTCGGTCCCTCAACTACGAGCAGTACTTC.

CDR3 DNA: TGTGCCAGCAGCTTAGGTTTTTTAAGGACAGGGGGAAACATTCAGTACTTC. Translation: CASSLGFLRTGGNIQYF. V usage is TRBV7-2 and J usage is TRBJ2-4; 10 positions agree with TRBD1. CDR3 length: 17 residues. V lost 1 base, J lost 6 bases, and 9 bases stayed unmatched. CDR1 and CDR2 from the germline V gene are SGHTA and FQGNSA.

This clonotype has just a few counts. The chain recombines TRBV5-1 with TRBJ1-2, with D possibly TRBD1 on 5 matching bases. The V and J ends lost 2 bases and 0 bases respectively, with 32 bases between them. This CDR3 spans 22 amino acids. Germline CDR1 is SGHRS and CDR2 is YFSETQ. CDR3 sequence reads: CASSFEPGPSLLGVPTNYGYTF. CDR3 bases: TGCGCCAGCAGCTTTGAACCGGGACCCAGCCTCCTAGGCGTCCCAACTAACTATGGCTACACCTTC. Based on the CDR3 plus reference TRBV5-1 and TRBJ1-2, the full variable domain is KAGVTQTPRYLIKTRGQQVTLSCSPISGHRSVSWYQQTPGQGLQFLFEYFSETQRNKGNFPGRFSGRQFSNSRSEMNVSTLELGDSALYLCASSFEPGPSLLGVPTNYGYTFGSGTRLTVV.

The chain carries TRBV7-9 and TRBJ1-2; 8 positions agree with TRBD1. J lost 10 bases, V lost 3 bases, and 10 bases had no gene match. There are 14 residues in the CDR3. Germline V gene lookup returns CDR1 SEHNR and CDR2 FQNEAQ (reference sequence). The DNA of the CDR3 is TGTGCCAGCAGCTTGCCAGGGACAGGTTCTTTCTACACCTTC. Protein sequence: CASSLPGTGSFYTF.

V and J are TRBV28 and TRBJ1-5, with 7 nucleotides matching TRBD1. The CDR3 contains 15 residues. From germline, CDR1 is MDHEN and CDR2 SYDVKM. V shed 6 bases and J 1 base; nucleotides not matched to a gene: 6. The CDR3: CASRPQGMSNQPQHF. In DNA, the CDR3 is TGTGCCAGCAGACCACAGGGGATGAGCAATCAGCCCCAGCATTTT.

The chain has TRBV20-1 and TRBJ2-1; possibly TRBD1 for D (5 bases). The CDR3 length is 14 residues. The germline V and J ends were trimmed by 6 bases and 0 bases, with 12 bases remaining between them. Looked up from germline, CDR1 is DFQATT and CDR2 is SNEGSKA (reference sequence). The CDR3 here is CSAQDSSSYNEQFF. The DNA of the CDR3 is TGCAGTGCCCAAGACAGTAGCTCCTACAATGAGCAGTTCTTC.